The next 8 T cell receptor beta chains were all read from a single sample in a study of cytomegalovirus exposure and HLA in healthy donors. Here immunoSEQ multiplex PCR was the method, and the copy in TCRdb shows in-frame clones only, minus some. Found here are about 56,000 clones, 85% to 90% of them singletons; the top ten hold about 16%. The sample was PBMCs. The receptors originated from a woman aged 18-35 years in good health and CMV-seronegative.

The chain joins TRBV29-1 to TRBJ1-1; perhaps TRBD1 as D (6 bases). V lost 7 bases and J lost 0, with 12 bases in between. The CDR3 is 13 residues long. In germline, CDR1 is SQVTM, CDR2 ANQGSEA. The CDR3 DNA sequence: TGCAGCGCTCAAGGACAGTTGAACACTGAAGCTTTCTTT. It encodes CSAQGQLNTEAFF.

The rearrangement links TRBV7-2 to TRBJ2-7; the match to TRBD2 covers 13 bases. In germline, CDR1 is SGHTA, CDR2 FQGNSA. The CDR3 is made up of 14 amino acids. Losses at the gene ends were 10 bases for V and 2 bases for J; bases not matched to a gene: 5. The CDR3 here is CATEGTSGTYEQYF. CDR3 nucleotide sequence: TGTGCCACCGAGGGGACTAGCGGGACCTACGAGCAGTACTTC.

The CDR3: CASSAQGPGELFF. CDR3 DNA: TGTGCCAGCAGCGCACAGGGACCCGGGGAGCTGTTTTTT. This chain connects TRBV7-8 to TRBJ2-2; TRBD1 might be the D (6 bases). Germline V CDR1 and CDR2: SGHVS, FQNEAQ. Trimming pared 5 bases from V and 6 bases from J, leaving 10 bases between. The CDR3 spans 13 residues.

The chain employs TRBV10-3 and TRBJ2-1; 7 positions agree with TRBD2. The CDR3 contains 14 residues. Germline assignment: CDR1 ENHRY and CDR2 SYGVKD. V lost 3 bases to trimming and J lost 4 bases; unmatched junction nucleotides: 3. The CDR3: CAISDLRGYNEQFF. As DNA, the CDR3 is TGTGCCATCAGTGACTTGCGGGGGTACAATGAGCAGTTCTTC.

The rearrangement uses TRBV6-4 and TRBJ2-5; D perhaps matches TRBD1 (6 bases). The CDR3 is 15 residues long. The germline CDR1 and CDR2 sequences are MRHNA and SNTAGT. V was clipped by 6 bases and J by 5 bases, with 19 bases between them. CDR3 sequence: CASRDVVQGWETQYF. For the CDR3, the DNA is TGTGCCAGCAGGGATGTGGTACAGGGTTGGGAGACCCAGTACTTC.

CDR3 residues: CASSLLDREAYGYTF. In nucleotides, the CDR3 is TGTGCCAGCAGCTTATTGGACAGGGAGGCCTATGGCTACACCTTC. The rearrangement links TRBV5-4 to TRBJ1-2; TRBD1 matches at 8 bases. The CDR3 runs to 15 residues. CDR1 is SGHNT and CDR2 is YYREEE in the germline V gene (reference sequence). After removal of 2 bases from V and 4 bases from J, the junction contained 7 bases not matched to a gene.

The chain is built from TRBV2 and TRBJ2-3, with 10 bases fitting TRBD2. The CDR3 has 15 amino acids. Trimming at V came to 6 bases and at J to 2 bases, leaving 5 bases not matched to a gene. The germline V gene encodes CDR1 SNHLY and CDR2 FYNNEI. In nucleotides, the CDR3 is TGTGCCAGCAGGGGACTAGCGCACGTCACAGATACGCAGTATTTT. This encodes CASRGLAHVTDTQYF.

The V gene is TRBV5-6, the J gene TRBJ1-2; D is unclear. The germline V and J ends were trimmed by 2 bases and 2 bases, with 10 bases remaining between them. The length of the CDR3 is 14 residues. CDR1 is SGHDT, CDR2 YYEEEE, per germline. CDR3 DNA: TGTGCCAGCAGCTTCGGGAGATGGAACTATGGCTACACCTTC. It translates to CASSFGRWNYGYTF.